The clone carrying this T cell receptor beta chain turned up a few times. Measured with immunoSEQ multiplex PCR; TCRdb has only the in-frame clones, and not every one. The sample yields roughly 53,000 clones, 70% to 90% seen once. These data are taken from a study of OX40 agonist ivuxolimab in advanced cancers. Study as a whole: Among those enrolled, mean age was around 60 years (range about 23 to 79) and 75% to 90% were male.

Germline CDR1 MNHEY, CDR2 SVGAGI. This CDR3 contains 14 residues. V was pared by 3 bases and J by 0 bases, with 8 bases between. This TCR derives from an adult with an advanced solid tumor such as melanoma, head and neck, liver or kidney cancer. The chain links TRBV6-5 to TRBJ1-1; possibly TRBD1 for D (6 bases). Here the sequenced sample was CD4+ or CD8+ T cells sorted from blood, taken in a trial of the OX40 agonist ivuxolimab. The CDR3 loop reads CASSYRQVNTEAFF. CDR3 DNA sequence: TGTGCCAGCAGTTATAGACAGGTGAACACTGAAGCTTTCTTT.